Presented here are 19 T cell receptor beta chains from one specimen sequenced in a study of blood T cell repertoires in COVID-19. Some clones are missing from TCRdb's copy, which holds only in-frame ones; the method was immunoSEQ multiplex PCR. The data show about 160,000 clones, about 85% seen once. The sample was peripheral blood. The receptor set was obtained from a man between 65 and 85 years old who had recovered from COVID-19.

The CDR3 DNA is TGTGCCAGCAGCTCGGGACTAGCGGGGCTTTCCACGTTTTCCTACGAGCAGTACTTC. This encodes CASSSGLAGLSTFSYEQYF. V is TRBV7-2 and J is TRBJ2-7; TRBD2 aligns across 13 bases. Germline values: CDR1 SGHTA, CDR2 FQGNSA. This CDR3 is built from 19 residues. V shed 4 bases, J shed 1 base, and the junction held 13 bases outside the gene matches.

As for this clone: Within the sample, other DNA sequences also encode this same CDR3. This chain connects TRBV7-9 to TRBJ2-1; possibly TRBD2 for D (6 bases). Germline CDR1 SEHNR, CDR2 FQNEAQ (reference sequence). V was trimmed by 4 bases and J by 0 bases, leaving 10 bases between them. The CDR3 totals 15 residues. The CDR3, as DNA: TGTGCCAGCAGCTCCCGGGGGAGCTCCTACAATGAGCAGTTCTTC. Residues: CASSSRGSSYNEQFF.

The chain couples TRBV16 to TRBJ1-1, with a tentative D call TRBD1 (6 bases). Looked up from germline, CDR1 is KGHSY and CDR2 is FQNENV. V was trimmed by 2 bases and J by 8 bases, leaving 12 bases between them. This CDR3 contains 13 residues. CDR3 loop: CASSQNTRGEAFF. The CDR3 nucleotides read TGTGCCAGCAGCCAAAATACAAGGGGGGAAGCTTTCTTT.

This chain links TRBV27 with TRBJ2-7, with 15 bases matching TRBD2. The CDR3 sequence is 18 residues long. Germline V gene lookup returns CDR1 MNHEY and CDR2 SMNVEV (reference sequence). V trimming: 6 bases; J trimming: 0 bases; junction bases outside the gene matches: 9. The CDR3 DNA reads TGTGCCAGCAGACCCACGGGACTAGCGGGAGGTTACTCCTACGAGCAGTACTTC. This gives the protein CASRPTGLAGGYSYEQYF.

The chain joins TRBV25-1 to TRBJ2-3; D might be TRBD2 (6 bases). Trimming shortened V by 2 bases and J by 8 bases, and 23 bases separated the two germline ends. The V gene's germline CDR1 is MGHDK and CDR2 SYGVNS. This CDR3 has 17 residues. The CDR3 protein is CASSEGVTGVGSATQYF. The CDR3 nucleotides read TGTGCCAGCAGTGAAGGGGTGACGGGAGTTGGCTCTGCTACGCAGTATTTT.

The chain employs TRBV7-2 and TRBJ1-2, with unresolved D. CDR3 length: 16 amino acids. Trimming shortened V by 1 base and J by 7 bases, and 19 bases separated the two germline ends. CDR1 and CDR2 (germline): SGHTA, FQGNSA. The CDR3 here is CASSLVVQSPGGGYTF. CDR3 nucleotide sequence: TGTGCCAGCAGCTTAGTTGTCCAGAGTCCGGGTGGTGGCTACACCTTC.

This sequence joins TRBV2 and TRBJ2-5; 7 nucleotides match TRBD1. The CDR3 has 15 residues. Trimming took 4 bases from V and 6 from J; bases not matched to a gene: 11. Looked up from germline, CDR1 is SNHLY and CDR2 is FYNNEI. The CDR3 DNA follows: TGTGCCAGCAGTGGACAGGGAAATCTTCAACAGACCCAGTACTTC. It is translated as CASSGQGNLQQTQYF.

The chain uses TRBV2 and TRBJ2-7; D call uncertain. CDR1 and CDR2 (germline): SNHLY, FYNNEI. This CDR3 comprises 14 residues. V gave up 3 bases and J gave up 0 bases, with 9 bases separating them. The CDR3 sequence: CASSDGGSSYEQYF. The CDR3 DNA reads TGTGCCAGCAGTGATGGTGGCAGCTCCTACGAGCAGTACTTC.

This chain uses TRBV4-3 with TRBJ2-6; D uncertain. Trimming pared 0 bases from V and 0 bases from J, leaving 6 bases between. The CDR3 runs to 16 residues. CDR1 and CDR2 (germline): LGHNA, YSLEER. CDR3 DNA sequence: TGCGCCAGCAGCCAAGAAAGCCACTCTGGGGCCAACGTCCTGACTTTC. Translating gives CASSQESHSGANVLTF.

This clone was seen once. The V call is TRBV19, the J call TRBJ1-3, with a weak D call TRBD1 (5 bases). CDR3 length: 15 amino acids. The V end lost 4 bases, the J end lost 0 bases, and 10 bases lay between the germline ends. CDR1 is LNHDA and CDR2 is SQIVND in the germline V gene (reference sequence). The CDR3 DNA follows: TGTGCCAGTAGTACACAGGCCGACTCTGGAAACACCATATATTTT. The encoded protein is CASSTQADSGNTIYF.

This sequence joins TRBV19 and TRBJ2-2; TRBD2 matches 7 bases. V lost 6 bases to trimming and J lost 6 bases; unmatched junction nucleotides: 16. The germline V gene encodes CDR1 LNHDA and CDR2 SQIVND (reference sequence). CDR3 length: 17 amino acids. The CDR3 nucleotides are TGTGCCAGTAGCCTAAAGAGAGGACTAGGGATGGCCGGGGAGCTGTTTTTT. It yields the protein CASSLKRGLGMAGELFF.

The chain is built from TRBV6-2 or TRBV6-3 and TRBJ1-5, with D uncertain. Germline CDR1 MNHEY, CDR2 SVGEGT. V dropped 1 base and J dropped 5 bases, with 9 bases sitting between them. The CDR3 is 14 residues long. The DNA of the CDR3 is TGTGCCAGCAGTTACTTGACGAGGGATCAGCCCCAGCATTTT. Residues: CASSYLTRDQPQHF.

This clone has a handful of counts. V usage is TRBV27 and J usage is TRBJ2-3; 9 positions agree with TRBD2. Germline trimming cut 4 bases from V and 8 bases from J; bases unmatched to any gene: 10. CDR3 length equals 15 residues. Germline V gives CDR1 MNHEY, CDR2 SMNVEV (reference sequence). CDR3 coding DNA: TGTGCCAGCAGTTCCCAGCGGGAGGCTCCCGGTACGCAGTATTTT. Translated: CASSSQREAPGTQYF.

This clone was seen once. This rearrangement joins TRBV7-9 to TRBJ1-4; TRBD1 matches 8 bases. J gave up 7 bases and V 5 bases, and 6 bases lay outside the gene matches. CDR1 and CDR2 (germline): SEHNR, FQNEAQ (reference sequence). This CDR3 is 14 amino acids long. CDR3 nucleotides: TGTGCCAGCAGCATACAGGGGGGCGCTGAAAAACTGTTTTTT. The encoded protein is CASSIQGGAEKLFF. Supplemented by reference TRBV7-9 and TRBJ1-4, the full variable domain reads DTGVSQNPRHKITKRGQNVTFRCDPISEHNRLYWYRQTLGQGPEFLTYFQNEAQLEKSRLLSDRFSAERPKGSFSTLEIQRTEQGDSAMYLCASSIQGGAEKLFFGSGTQLSVL.

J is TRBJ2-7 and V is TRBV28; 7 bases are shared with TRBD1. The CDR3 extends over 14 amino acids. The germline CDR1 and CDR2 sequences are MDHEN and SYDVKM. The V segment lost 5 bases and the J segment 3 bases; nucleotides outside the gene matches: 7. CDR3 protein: CASSLTGTVYEQYF. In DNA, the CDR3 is TGTGCCAGCAGTCTAACCGGGACAGTCTACGAGCAGTACTTC. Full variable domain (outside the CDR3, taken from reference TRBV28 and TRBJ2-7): DVKVTQSSRYLVKRTGEKVFLECVQDMDHENMFWYRQDPGLGLRLIYFSYDVKMKEKGDIPEGYSVSREKKERFSLILESASTNQTSMYLCASSLTGTVYEQYFGPGTRLTVT.

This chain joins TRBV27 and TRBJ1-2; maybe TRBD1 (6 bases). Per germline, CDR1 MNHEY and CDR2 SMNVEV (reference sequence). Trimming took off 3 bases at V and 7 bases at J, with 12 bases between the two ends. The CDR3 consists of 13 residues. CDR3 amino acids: CASSFTSGVGYTF. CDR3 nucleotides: TGTGCCAGCAGTTTTACGTCAGGGGTTGGCTACACCTTC.

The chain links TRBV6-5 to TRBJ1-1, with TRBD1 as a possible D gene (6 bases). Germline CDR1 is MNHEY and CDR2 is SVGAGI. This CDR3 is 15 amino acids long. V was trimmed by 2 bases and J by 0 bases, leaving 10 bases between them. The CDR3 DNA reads TGTGCCAGCAGTTACGGGGCAGGGGTGAACACTGAAGCTTTCTTT. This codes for CASSYGAGVNTEAFF.

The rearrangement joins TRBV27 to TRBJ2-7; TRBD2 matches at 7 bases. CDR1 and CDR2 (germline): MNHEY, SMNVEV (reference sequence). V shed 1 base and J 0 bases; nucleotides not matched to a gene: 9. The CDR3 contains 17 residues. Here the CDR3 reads CASSLYSPSGSSYEQYF. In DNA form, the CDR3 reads TGTGCCAGCAGTTTATATTCCCCTAGCGGAAGCTCCTACGAGCAGTACTTC.

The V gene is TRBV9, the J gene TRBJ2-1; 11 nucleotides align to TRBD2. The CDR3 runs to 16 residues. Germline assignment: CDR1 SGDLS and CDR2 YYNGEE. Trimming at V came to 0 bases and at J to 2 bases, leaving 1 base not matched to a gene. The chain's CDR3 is CASSVGGLAAYNEQFF. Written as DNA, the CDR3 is TGTGCCAGCAGCGTAGGGGGACTAGCGGCCTACAATGAGCAGTTCTTC.